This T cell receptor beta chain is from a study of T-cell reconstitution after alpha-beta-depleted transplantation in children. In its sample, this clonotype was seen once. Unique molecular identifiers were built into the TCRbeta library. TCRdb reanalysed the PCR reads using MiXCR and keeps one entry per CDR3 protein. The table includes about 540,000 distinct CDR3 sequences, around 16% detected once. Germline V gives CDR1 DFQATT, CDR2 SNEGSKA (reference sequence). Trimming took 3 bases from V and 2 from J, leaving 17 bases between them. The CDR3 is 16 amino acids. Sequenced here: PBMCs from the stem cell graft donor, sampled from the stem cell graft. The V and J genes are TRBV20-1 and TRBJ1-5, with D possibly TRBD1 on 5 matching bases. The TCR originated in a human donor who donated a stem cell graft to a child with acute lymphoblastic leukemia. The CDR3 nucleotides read TGCAGTGCTAGCCCGGGACTCCCCACAGGCAATCAGCCCCAGCATTTT. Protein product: CSASPGLPTGNQPQHF.